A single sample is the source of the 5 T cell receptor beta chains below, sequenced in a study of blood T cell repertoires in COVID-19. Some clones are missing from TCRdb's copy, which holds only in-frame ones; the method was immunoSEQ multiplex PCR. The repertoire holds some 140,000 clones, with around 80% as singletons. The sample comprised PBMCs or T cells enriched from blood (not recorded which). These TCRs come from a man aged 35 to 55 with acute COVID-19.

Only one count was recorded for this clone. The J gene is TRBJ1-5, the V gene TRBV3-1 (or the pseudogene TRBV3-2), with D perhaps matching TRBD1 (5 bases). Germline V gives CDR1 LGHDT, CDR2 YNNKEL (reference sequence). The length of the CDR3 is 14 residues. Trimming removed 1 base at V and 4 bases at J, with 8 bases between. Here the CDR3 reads CASSQVGGNQPQHF. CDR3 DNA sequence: TGTGCCAGCAGCCAAGTCGGGGGGAATCAGCCCCAGCATTTT.

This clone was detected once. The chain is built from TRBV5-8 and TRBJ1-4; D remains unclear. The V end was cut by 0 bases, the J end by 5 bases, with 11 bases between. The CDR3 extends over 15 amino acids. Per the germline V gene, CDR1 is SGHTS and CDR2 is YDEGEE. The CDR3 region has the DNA TGTGCCAGCAGCTTGGCCTTGAGCCTAAATGAAAAACTGTTTTTT. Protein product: CASSLALSLNEKLFF.

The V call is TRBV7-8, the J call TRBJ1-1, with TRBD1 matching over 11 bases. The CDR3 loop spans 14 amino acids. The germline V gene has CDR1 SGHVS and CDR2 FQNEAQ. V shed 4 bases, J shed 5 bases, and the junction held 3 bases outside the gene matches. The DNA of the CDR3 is TGTGCCAGCAGCTCCGGACAGGGGGCAACTGAAGCTTTCTTT. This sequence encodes CASSSGQGATEAFF. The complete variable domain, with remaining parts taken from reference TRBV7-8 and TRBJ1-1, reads GAGVSQSPRYKVAKRGQDVALRCDPISGHVSLFWYQQALGQGPEFLTYFQNEAQLDKSGLPSDRFFAERPEGSVSTLKIQRTQQEDSAVYLCASSSGQGATEAFFGQGTRLTVV.

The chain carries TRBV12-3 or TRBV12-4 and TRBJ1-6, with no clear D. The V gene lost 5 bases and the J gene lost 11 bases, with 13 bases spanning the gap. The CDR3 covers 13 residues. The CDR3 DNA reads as TGTGCCAGCAGTGTAGGAACAGTTGCACCCCTCCACTTT. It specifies CASSVGTVAPLHF.

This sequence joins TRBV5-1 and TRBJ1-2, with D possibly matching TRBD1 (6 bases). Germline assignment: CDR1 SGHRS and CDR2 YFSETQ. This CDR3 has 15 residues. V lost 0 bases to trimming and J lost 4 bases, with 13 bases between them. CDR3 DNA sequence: TGCGCCAGCAGCTTGGTGTCAGGGGCCGGCTATGGCTACACCTTC. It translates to CASSLVSGAGYGYTF.